These 29 T cell receptor beta chains share one sample of origin, sequenced in a study of regulatory T cells in long-lasting Graves disease. Sequencing libraries for TCR beta were prepared with iRepertoire HTBI primers and Arm-PCR of CDR3 regions. Using its own MiXCR run on the multiplex PCR reads, TCRdb lists one record per CDR3 protein. The sample has about 310,000 distinct CDR3 sequences, around 20% seen once. The time point: persistent/refractory GD, antithyroid drugs over 5 years with positive TRAb. PBMC RNA was the source of the TCR library. Material: peripheral blood mononuclear cells (PBMCs), obtained when the disease was refractory, from a patient treated with antithyroid drugs. These receptors were obtained from a female donor with Graves disease.

This clonotype was recorded only once. Here the CDR3 DNA reads TGCGCCAGCAGCCAAGATTTGGGGGACCTACCCTACGAGCAGTACTTC. Its protein product is CASSQDLGDLPYEQYF. The chain uses TRBV4-3 and TRBJ2-7, with D perhaps matching TRBD1 or TRBD2 (5 bases each). Trimming removed 0 bases at V and 2 bases at J, with 14 bases between. From germline, CDR1 is LGHNA and CDR2 YSLEER. The CDR3 spans 16 residues.

V and J are TRBV7-8 and TRBJ2-1; 10 nucleotides line up with TRBD2. CDR1 SGHVS and CDR2 FQNEAQ come from the germline V gene. J gave up 10 bases and V 4 bases, and 13 bases lay outside the gene matches. The CDR3 covers 16 residues. The CDR3 nucleotides are TGTGCCAGCAGCTCCGGCTGGCTAGCGGGAGTACACGAGCAGTTCTTC. Amino acid sequence: CASSSGWLAGVHEQFF.

In this sample, this clonotype turned up many times. V usage is TRBV28 and J usage is TRBJ2-2; no definite D call. CDR1 and CDR2 from the germline V gene are MDHEN and SYDVKM. This CDR3 is built from 12 residues. Trimming removed 2 bases from V and 9 bases from J, with 7 bases in between. The CDR3 loop is CASSLDVRELFF. DNA for the CDR3: TGTGCCAGCAGTTTAGACGTCAGGGAGCTGTTTTTT.

This clonotype was counted at least ten times. The chain is built from TRBV12-3 or TRBV12-4 and TRBJ1-1, with 10 bases matching TRBD1. V gave up 6 bases and J gave up 5 bases; unmatched junction bases: 6. The CDR3 runs 14 residues. Written as DNA, the CDR3 is TGTGCCAGCAGGAGACAGGGGGCAAGGACTGAAGCTTTCTTT. Encoded protein: CASRRQGARTEAFF.

The chain links TRBV11-2 to TRBJ2-1; no reliable D call. CDR3 length equals 11 residues. Germline V gene lookup returns CDR1 SGHAT and CDR2 FQNNGV. The V gene lost 6 bases and the J gene lost 7 bases, with 7 bases spanning the gap. The CDR3 region has the DNA TGTGCCAGCAGACTGGCTAATGAGCAGTTCTTC. Encoded protein: CASRLANEQFF.

This clonotype came up a few times. The chain combines TRBV5-5 with TRBJ1-6; no firm D call. The CDR3 has 14 residues. Germline V gene data show CDR1 as SGHKS and CDR2 as YYEKEE (reference sequence). V dropped 0 bases and J dropped 11 bases, with 12 bases sitting between them. The chain's CDR3 is CASSLVTGGPPLHF. Written as DNA, the CDR3 is TGTGCCAGCAGCTTGGTTACGGGCGGCCCACCCCTCCACTTT.

There are many counts of this clonotype. J is TRBJ2-7 and V is TRBV6-5, with a weak D call TRBD2 (5 bases). Germline assignment: CDR1 MNHEY and CDR2 SVGAGI. Trimming cost V 0 bases and J 1 base, with 13 bases left between them. The CDR3 length is 16 residues. The CDR3 sequence is CASSYSRDPISYEQYF. The CDR3 coding sequence is TGTGCCAGCAGTTACTCGAGGGATCCGATTTCCTACGAGCAGTACTTC.

The V and J genes are TRBV7-9 and TRBJ2-7; TRBD1 agrees at 9 bases. The V and J ends lost 1 base and 9 bases, in that order; junction bases with no gene match: 7. There are 14 residues in the CDR3. Germline lookup yields CDR1 SEHNR and CDR2 FQNEAQ (reference sequence). The CDR3 DNA reads TGTGCCAGCAGCTTAGTGCCGGGACAGGGAGTGCAGTACTTC. It yields the protein CASSLVPGQGVQYF.

The genes are TRBV24-1 and TRBJ2-1; D is possibly TRBD1 (5 bases). Germline CDR1 KGHDR, CDR2 SFDVKD. This CDR3 spans 13 amino acids. Between the trimmed V and J ends, which lost 5 bases and 5 bases, there was a span of 9 bases. CDR3 in DNA: TGTGCCACCAGTGGTCCGACAGACAATGAGCAGTTCTTC. This encodes CATSGPTDNEQFF.

This clonotype was detected a few times. The CDR3 coding sequence is TGTGCCAGCAGCCAAGATCTCGGTACTAATCAGCCCCAGCATTTT. Translating it yields CASSQDLGTNQPQHF. V is TRBV3-1 and J is TRBJ1-5; D is unclear. Trimming removed 0 bases from V and 4 bases from J, with 10 bases in between. The CDR3 loop spans 15 amino acids. Per the germline V gene, CDR1 is LGHDT and CDR2 is YNNKEL (reference sequence).

This clonotype appeared many times. V and J are TRBV28 and TRBJ1-1; D possibly corresponds to TRBD1 (5 bases). The CDR3 runs to 15 residues. The ends were cut back, 5 bases at V and 1 base at J, with 14 bases in the middle. CDR1 MDHEN and CDR2 SYDVKM come from the germline V gene. In DNA, the CDR3 is TGTGCCAGCAGTACAGATGGGGCTACGAACACTGAAGCTTTCTTT. Translated, it gives CASSTDGATNTEAFF.

This clonotype was seen many times. The genes are TRBV7-2 and TRBJ2-5, with D perhaps TRBD2 (5 bases). Trimming took 2 bases from V and 4 from J, leaving 14 bases between them. Germline V lookup: CDR1 SGHTA, CDR2 FQGNSA. The CDR3 is 15 residues long. The CDR3 reads CASSLRGGASETQYF. CDR3 DNA: TGTGCCAGCAGCTTACGAGGAGGAGCGTCAGAGACCCAGTACTTC.

This clonotype was counted many times. V is TRBV7-3 and J is TRBJ2-1; possibly TRBD1 for D (5 bases). The V gene's germline CDR1 is SGHTA and CDR2 FQGTGA. The CDR3 covers 14 residues. The germline V and J ends were trimmed by 2 bases and 7 bases, with 12 bases remaining between them. In nucleotides, the CDR3 is TGTGCCAGCAGCTTAGGGCAGGGAAATAATGAGCAGTTCTTC. The encoded protein is CASSLGQGNNEQFF. Filled out from reference TRBV7-3 and TRBJ2-1, the complete variable domain reads GAGVSQTPSNKVTEKGKYVELRCDPISGHTALYWYRQSLGQGPEFLIYFQGTGAADDSGLPNDRFFAVRPEGSVSTLKIQRTERGDSAVYLCASSLGQGNNEQFFGPGTRLTVL.

There are a few counts of this clonotype. This chain connects TRBV7-2 to TRBJ2-2; D gene ambiguous. The V gene lost 5 bases and the J gene lost 5 bases, with 15 bases spanning the gap. The germline gives CDR1 SGHTA, CDR2 FQGNSA. The CDR3 has 15 residues. The CDR3 DNA reads TGTGCCAGCAGCCCAAAGTACATAAATACCGGGGAGCTGTTTTTT. Protein product: CASSPKYINTGELFF.

This clonotype was detected ten times or more. The chain links TRBV2 to TRBJ2-3, with 11 bases matching TRBD2. CDR3 length: 19 residues. J was trimmed by 0 bases and V by 6 bases; bases with no gene match: 14. The germline V gene encodes CDR1 SNHLY and CDR2 FYNNEI. The CDR3 reads CASRYRGRLAGLSTDTQYF. The CDR3 bases are TGTGCCAGCAGGTACAGGGGGAGACTAGCGGGATTGAGCACAGATACGCAGTATTTT.

This sequence joins TRBV6-2 or TRBV6-3 and TRBJ2-7, with 8 bases that match TRBD2. CDR3 length: 15 residues. Germline CDR1 is MNHEY and CDR2 is SVGEGT. With V trimmed by 2 bases and J by 4 bases, 7 bases remained unmatched. The CDR3 bases are TGTGCCAGCAGTTACACCACTAGCGGCCAGTACGAGCAGTACTTC. Translated: CASSYTTSGQYEQYF.

This clonotype was counted only a few times. The rearrangement links TRBV7-6 to TRBJ2-5; 11 bases align to TRBD1. Germline V gives CDR1 SGHVS, CDR2 FNYEAQ. This CDR3 has 15 residues. Trimming took 5 bases from V and 4 from J; bases not matched to a gene: 6. CDR3 in amino acids: CASSPDRGLGETQYF. The DNA for the CDR3 is TGTGCCAGCAGCCCGGACAGGGGGCTAGGAGAGACCCAGTACTTC.

The chain joins TRBV30 to TRBJ1-2; D ambiguous. CDR1 is GTSNPN, CDR2 SVGIG, per germline (reference sequence). V lost 4 bases and J lost 1, with 7 bases in between. This CDR3 is 12 amino acids long. The CDR3 DNA sequence: TGTGCCTGGACAGGAGTTAACTATGGCTACACCTTC. The encoded protein is CAWTGVNYGYTF.

The rearrangement uses TRBV18 and TRBJ2-7; 7 nucleotides line up with TRBD2. J lost 0 bases, V lost 0 bases, and 2 bases had no gene match. Germline V gives CDR1 KGHSH, CDR2 LQKENI. The CDR3 consists of 15 residues. Written as DNA, the CDR3 is TGTGCCAGCTCACCACCGGGAGGGCCCTCCTACGAGCAGTACTTC. Protein sequence: CASSPPGGPSYEQYF.

The table lists this clonotype with many counts. The chain links TRBV15 to TRBJ1-5, with 11 nucleotides matching TRBD1. CDR3 length: 15 residues. The V gene's germline CDR1 is LNHNV and CDR2 YYDKDF (reference sequence). Losses at the gene ends were 4 bases for V and 7 bases for J; bases not matched to a gene: 6. DNA for the CDR3: TGTGCCACCAGCATAGGGGACAGGGGGGTACAGCCCCAGCATTTT. Translated, it gives CATSIGDRGVQPQHF.

The CDR3 spells CASSGEGASTDTQYF. CDR3 DNA: TGTGCCAGCAGTGGGGAGGGGGCGAGCACAGATACGCAGTATTTT. The chain has TRBV2 and TRBJ2-3, with D perhaps matching TRBD1 or TRBD2 (7 bases each). Germline loops: CDR1 SNHLY, CDR2 FYNNEI. V lost 4 bases and J lost 0, with 11 bases in between. This CDR3 region has 15 residues.

This clonotype was detected ten times or more. J is TRBJ1-5 and V is TRBV27; D may be TRBD1 (5 bases). The germline V and J ends were trimmed by 0 bases and 4 bases, with 7 bases remaining between them. The CDR3 runs 14 residues. The V gene's germline CDR1 is MNHEY and CDR2 SMNVEV (reference sequence). The CDR3, as DNA: TGTGCCAGCAGTTTATCTGGGGGTAATCAGCCCCAGCATTTT. Protein: CASSLSGGNQPQHF.

This clonotype was counted many times. V and J are TRBV6-1 and TRBJ1-1; D is uncertain. The CDR3 runs 14 residues. The ends were cut back, 6 bases at V and 4 bases at J, with 15 bases in the middle. In germline, CDR1 is MNHNS, CDR2 SASEGT. CDR3 protein: CASSRILKVTEAFF. Written as DNA, the CDR3 is TGTGCCAGCAGCCGTATATTGAAGGTCACTGAAGCTTTCTTT.

The rearrangement links TRBV20-1 to TRBJ2-5, with 8 positions matching TRBD1. V trimming: 6 bases; J trimming: 5 bases; junction bases outside the gene matches: 11. The CDR3 sequence is 14 residues long. Germline V gene data show CDR1 as DFQATT and CDR2 as SNEGSKA (reference sequence). Here the CDR3 DNA reads TGCAGTGCCACGGGCAGGGGGCGTGGGGAGACCCAGTACTTC. This sequence encodes CSATGRGRGETQYF.

The chain carries TRBV7-2 and TRBJ1-3, with 7 positions matching TRBD1. The germline V gene has CDR1 SGHTA and CDR2 FQGNSA. CDR3 length: 16 amino acids. V shed 1 base and J 7 bases; nucleotides not matched to a gene: 10. CDR3 coding DNA: TGTGCCAGCAGCTTAGAAGTAGGAAGGGGGCGGAACACCATATATTTT. Translated, it gives CASSLEVGRGRNTIYF.

This clonotype was seen ten or more times. The chain combines TRBV27 with TRBJ2-7, with D tentatively TRBD1 or TRBD2 (5 bases each). The CDR3 totals 19 residues. Germline loops: CDR1 MNHEY, CDR2 SMNVEV (reference sequence). Trimming pared 2 bases from V and 2 bases from J, leaving 25 bases between. CDR3 amino acids: CASSLAPEGPHLPAYEQYF. The CDR3 bases are TGTGCCAGCAGTTTAGCTCCCGAGGGGCCTCACCTGCCTGCCTACGAGCAGTACTTC.

V is TRBV29-1 and J is TRBJ1-4, with TRBD1 as a possible D gene (5 bases). CDR3 size: 13 residues. Germline loops: CDR1 SQVTM, CDR2 ANQGSEA. V dropped 6 bases and J dropped 6 bases, with 14 bases sitting between them. This CDR3 is CSVHQGADEKLFF. DNA for the CDR3: TGCAGCGTGCACCAGGGTGCGGATGAAAAACTGTTTTTT. The variable domain in full, completed from reference TRBV29-1 and TRBJ1-4, reads SAVISQKPSRDICQRGTSLTIQCQVDSQVTMMFWYRQQPGQSLTLIATANQGSEATYESGFVIDKFPISRPNLTFSTLTVSNMSPEDSSIYLCSVHQGADEKLFFGSGTQLSVL.

This clonotype was counted ten times or more. The CDR3 DNA reads as TGTGCCAGCAGTTACGGGAGGCTCGGGACCTACGAGCAGTACTTC. This sequence encodes CASSYGRLGTYEQYF. The rearrangement uses TRBV6-5 and TRBJ2-7; D is possibly TRBD2 (6 bases). CDR1 is MNHEY and CDR2 is SVGAGI in the germline V gene. The CDR3 runs to 15 residues. Trimming removed 2 bases from V and 2 bases from J, with 13 bases in between.

This clonotype appeared a few times. This chain uses TRBV6-1 with TRBJ2-6; 9 bases match TRBD2. With V trimmed by 7 bases and J by 0 bases, 1 base remained unmatched. Germline CDR1 reads MNHNS; CDR2 reads SASEGT. This CDR3 is 15 amino acids long. The DNA for the CDR3 is TGTGCCAGCAATAGCGGGAGCTCTGGGGCCAACGTCCTGACTTTC. Its translation is CASNSGSSGANVLTF.